This T cell receptor beta chain is drawn from a study of early T cells in non-severe SARS-CoV-2 infection. Study context: With bulk RNA from unsorted whole blood as input, sequencing yielded unpaired chains.

This clonotype was seen at least ten times. Using its own MiXCR run on the 5' RACE reads, TCRdb lists one record per CDR3 protein. This table has 60,000 or so distinct CDR3 sequences, roughly 13% appearing once. Germline V gene lookup returns CDR1 SGHRS and CDR2 YFSETQ. V shed 4 bases and J 6 bases; nucleotides not matched to a gene: 5. CDR3 length: 15 amino acids. The receptor was derived from an adult who was a healthcare worker with PCR-confirmed SARS-CoV-2 infection or an uninfected control (not recorded which). Material for sequencing was whole blood. This chain links TRBV5-1 with TRBJ2-1, with TRBD2 matching 12 bases. In DNA, the CDR3 is TGCGCCAGCAGCGTACTAGCGGGGGGTACCAATGAGCAGTTCTTC. Amino acid sequence: CASSVLAGGTNEQFF. The full variable domain, its missing parts supplied by reference TRBV5-1 and TRBJ2-1, is KAGVTQTPRYLIKTRGQQVTLSCSPISGHRSVSWYQQTPGQGLQFLFEYFSETQRNKGNFPGRFSGRQFSNSRSEMNVSTLELGDSALYLCASSVLAGGTNEQFFGPGTRLTVL.